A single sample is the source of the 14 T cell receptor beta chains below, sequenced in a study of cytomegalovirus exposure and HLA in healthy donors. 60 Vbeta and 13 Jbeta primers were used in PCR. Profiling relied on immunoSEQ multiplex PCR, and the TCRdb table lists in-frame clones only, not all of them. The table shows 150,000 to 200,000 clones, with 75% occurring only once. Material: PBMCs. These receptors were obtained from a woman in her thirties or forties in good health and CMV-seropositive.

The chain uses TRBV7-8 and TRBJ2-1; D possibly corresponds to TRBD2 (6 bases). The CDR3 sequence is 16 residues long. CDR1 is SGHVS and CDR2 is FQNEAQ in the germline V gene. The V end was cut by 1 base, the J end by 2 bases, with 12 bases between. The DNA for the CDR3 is TGTGCCAGCAGCTTAGTGGGAGGTAAAACCTACAATGAGCAGTTCTTC. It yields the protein CASSLVGGKTYNEQFF.

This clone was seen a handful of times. The CDR3 DNA is TGTGCCAGCAGTTTGGCCGGGACAGGGGATGAAAAACTGTTTTTT. This gives the protein CASSLAGTGDEKLFF. The chain combines TRBV28 with TRBJ1-4, with 10 bases matching TRBD1. V shed 3 bases, J shed 6 bases, and the junction held 4 bases outside the gene matches. CDR3 size: 15 residues. In germline, CDR1 is MDHEN, CDR2 SYDVKM.

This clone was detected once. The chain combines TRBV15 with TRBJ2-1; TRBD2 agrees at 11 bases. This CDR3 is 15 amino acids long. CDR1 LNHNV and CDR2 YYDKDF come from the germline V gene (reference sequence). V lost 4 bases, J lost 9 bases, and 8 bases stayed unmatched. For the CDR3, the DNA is TGTGCCACCAGCATCGGGGCTAGCGGGAGGAGTGAGCAGTTCTTC. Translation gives CATSIGASGRSEQFF.

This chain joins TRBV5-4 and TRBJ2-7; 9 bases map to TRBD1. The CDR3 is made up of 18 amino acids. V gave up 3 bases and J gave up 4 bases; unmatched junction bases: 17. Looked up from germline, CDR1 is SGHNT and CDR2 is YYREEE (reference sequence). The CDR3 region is CASSYGQPGQGTIYEQYF. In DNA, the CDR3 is TGTGCCAGCAGCTATGGACAACCGGGACAGGGTACTATATACGAGCAGTACTTC.

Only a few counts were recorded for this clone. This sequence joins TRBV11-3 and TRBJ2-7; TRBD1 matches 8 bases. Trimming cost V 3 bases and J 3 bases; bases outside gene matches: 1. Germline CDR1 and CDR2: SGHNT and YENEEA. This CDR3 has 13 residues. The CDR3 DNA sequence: TGTGCCAGCAGCTTGGGACAGGTCTACGAGCAGTACTTC. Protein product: CASSLGQVYEQYF. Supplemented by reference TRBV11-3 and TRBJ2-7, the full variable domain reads EAGVVQSPRYKIIEKKQPVAFWCNPISGHNTLYWYLQNLGQGPELLIRYENEEAVDDSQLPKDRFSAERLKGVDSTLKIQPAELGDSAVYLCASSLGQVYEQYFGPGTRLTVT.

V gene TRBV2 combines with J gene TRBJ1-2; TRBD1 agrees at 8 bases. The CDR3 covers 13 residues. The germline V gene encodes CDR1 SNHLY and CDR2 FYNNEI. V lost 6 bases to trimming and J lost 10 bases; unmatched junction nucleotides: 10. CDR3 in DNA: TGTGCCAGCAGGGGACCGGGACAGGAGATCTACACCTTC. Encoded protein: CASRGPGQEIYTF.

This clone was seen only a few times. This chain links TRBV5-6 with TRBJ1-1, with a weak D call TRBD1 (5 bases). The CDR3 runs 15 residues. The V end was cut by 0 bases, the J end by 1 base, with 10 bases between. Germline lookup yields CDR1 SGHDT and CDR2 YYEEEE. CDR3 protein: CASSLVRGPNTEAFF. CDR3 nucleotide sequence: TGTGCCAGCAGCTTGGTGCGGGGACCGAACACTGAAGCTTTCTTT.

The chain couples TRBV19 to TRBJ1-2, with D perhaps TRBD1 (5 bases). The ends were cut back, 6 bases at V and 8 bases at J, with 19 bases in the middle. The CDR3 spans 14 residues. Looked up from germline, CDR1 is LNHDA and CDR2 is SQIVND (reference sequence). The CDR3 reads CASRDGGAGRGYTF. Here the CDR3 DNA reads TGTGCCAGTAGAGACGGTGGGGCCGGTAGGGGCTACACCTTC.

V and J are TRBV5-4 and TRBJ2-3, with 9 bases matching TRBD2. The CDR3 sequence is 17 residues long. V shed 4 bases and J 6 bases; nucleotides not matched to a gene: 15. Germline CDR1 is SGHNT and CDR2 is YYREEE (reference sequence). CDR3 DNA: TGTGCCAGCAGCCCTCCTCCCACTAGCGGGTTGGGCGATACGCAGTATTTT. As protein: CASSPPPTSGLGDTQYF.

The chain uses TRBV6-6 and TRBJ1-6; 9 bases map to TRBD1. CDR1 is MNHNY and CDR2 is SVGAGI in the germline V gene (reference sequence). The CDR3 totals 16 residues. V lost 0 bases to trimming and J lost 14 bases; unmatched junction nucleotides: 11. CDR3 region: CASSYSSVGQGTSLHF. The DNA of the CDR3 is TGTGCCAGCAGTTACTCGAGTGTCGGACAGGGGACATCCCTCCACTTT.

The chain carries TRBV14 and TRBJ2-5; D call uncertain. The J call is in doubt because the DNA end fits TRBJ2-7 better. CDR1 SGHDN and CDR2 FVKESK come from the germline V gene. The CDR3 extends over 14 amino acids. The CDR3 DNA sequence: TGTGCCAGCAGCCGCCAGGTGGGCTCCTACGAGCAGTACTTC. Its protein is CASSRQVGSYEQYF.

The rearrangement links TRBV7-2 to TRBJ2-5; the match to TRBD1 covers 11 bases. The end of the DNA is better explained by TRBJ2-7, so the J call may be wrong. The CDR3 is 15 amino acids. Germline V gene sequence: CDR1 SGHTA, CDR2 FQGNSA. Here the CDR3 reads CASSLHRTGGHEQYF. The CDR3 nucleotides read TGTGCCAGCAGCCTTCACCGGACAGGGGGCCACGAGCAGTACTTC.

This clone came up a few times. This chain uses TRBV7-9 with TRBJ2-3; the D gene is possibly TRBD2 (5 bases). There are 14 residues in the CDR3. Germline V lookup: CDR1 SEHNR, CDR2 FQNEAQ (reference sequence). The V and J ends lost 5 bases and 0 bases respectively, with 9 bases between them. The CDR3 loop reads CASSGSVSTDTQYF. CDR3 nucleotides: TGTGCCAGCAGCGGGAGCGTCAGCACAGATACGCAGTATTTT.

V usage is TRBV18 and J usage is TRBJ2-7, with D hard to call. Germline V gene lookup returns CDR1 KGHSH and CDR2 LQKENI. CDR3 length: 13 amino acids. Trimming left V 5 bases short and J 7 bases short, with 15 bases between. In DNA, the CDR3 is TGTGCCAGCTCATTCTCCTCGACTGGTGAGCAGTACTTC. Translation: CASSFSSTGEQYF.